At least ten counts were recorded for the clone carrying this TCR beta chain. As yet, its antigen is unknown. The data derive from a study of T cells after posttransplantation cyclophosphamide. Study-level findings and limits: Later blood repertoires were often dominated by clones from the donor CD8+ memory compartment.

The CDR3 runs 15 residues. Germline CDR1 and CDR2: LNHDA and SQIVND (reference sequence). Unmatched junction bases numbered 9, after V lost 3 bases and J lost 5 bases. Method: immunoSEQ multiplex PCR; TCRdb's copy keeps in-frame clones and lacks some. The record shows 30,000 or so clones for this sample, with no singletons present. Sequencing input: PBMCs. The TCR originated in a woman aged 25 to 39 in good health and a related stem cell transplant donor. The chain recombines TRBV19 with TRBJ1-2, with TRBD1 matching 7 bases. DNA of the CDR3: TGTGCCAGTAGTATGGATTGGGGACAGAAATATGGCTACACCTTC. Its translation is CASSMDWGQKYGYTF.